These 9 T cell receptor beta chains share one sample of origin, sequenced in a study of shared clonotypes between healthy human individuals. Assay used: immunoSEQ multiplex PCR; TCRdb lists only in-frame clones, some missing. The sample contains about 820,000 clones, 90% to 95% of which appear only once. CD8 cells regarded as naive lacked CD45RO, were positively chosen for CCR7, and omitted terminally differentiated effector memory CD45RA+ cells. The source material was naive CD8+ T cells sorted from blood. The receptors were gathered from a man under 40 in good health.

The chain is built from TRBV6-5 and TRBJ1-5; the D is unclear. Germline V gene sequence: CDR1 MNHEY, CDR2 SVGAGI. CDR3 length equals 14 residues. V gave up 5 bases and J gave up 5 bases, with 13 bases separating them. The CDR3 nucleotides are TGTGCCAGCAGTGAACTCGTCGGGCATCAGCCCCAGCATTTT. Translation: CASSELVGHQPQHF.

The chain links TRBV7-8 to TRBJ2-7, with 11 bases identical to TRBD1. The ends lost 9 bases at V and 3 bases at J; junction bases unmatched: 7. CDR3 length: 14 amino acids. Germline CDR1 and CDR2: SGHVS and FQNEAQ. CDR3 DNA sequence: TGTGCCAGTACCCACGGGACAGGGGGCTACGAGCAGTACTTC. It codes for CASTHGTGGYEQYF.

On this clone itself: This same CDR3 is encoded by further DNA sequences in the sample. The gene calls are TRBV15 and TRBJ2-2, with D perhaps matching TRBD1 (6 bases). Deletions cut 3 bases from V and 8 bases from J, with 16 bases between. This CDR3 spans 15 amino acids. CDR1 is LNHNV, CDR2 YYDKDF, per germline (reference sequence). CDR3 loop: CATSSGRGVVGELFF. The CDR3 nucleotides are TGTGCCACCAGCAGTGGCAGGGGTGTGGTTGGGGAGCTGTTTTTT.

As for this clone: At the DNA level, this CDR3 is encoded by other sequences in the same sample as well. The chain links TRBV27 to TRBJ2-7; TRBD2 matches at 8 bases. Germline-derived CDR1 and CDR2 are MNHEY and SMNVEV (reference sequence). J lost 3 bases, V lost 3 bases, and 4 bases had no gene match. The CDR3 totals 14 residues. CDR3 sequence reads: CASSLSLAGYEQYF. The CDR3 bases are TGTGCCAGCAGTTTGAGCCTAGCGGGCTACGAGCAGTACTTC.

The CDR3 loop reads CASSQGWAVELFF. CDR3 bases: TGCGCCAGCAGCCAAGGTTGGGCGGTCGAACTGTTTTTT. V gene TRBV4-1 combines with J gene TRBJ1-4, with D unclear. CDR3 length: 13 residues. Trimming took 1 base from V and 12 from J, leaving 12 bases between them. Germline CDR1 is MGHRA and CDR2 is YSYEKL.

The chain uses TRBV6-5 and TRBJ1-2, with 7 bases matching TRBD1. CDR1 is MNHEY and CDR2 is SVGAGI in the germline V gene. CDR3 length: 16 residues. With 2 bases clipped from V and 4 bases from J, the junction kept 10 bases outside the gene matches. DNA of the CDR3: TGTGCCAGCAGTTACGTTCCGACAGGGTTAGGCTATGGCTACACCTTC. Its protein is CASSYVPTGLGYGYTF.

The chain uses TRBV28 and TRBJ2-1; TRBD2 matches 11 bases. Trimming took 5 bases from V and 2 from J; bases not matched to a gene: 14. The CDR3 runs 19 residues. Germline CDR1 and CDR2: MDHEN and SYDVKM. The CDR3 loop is CASSPYTPLAGGPYNEQFF. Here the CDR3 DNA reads TGTGCCAGCAGTCCGTATACCCCCCTAGCGGGAGGACCCTACAATGAGCAGTTCTTC.

In DNA form, the CDR3 reads TGCAGCGTTGCGACTAGTCGTACTAGGTTCTTC. It translates to CSVATSRTRFF. The rearrangement links TRBV29-1 to TRBJ2-1; TRBD2 might be the D (6 bases). V gave up 4 bases and J gave up 15 bases, with 16 bases separating them. Germline loops: CDR1 SQVTM, CDR2 ANQGSEA. The CDR3 has 11 residues.

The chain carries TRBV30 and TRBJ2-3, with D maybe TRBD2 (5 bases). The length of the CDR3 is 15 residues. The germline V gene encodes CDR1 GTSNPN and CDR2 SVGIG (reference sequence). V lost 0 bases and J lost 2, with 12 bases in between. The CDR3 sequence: CAWSVGTGNTDTQYF. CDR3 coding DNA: TGTGCCTGGAGTGTAGGAACGGGAAACACAGATACGCAGTATTTT.